This TCR beta chain was found in a study of T-cell reconstitution after alpha-beta-depleted transplantation in children (TCRdb year 2016). A note on the overall study: T-cell immune reconstitution after TCRalphabeta/CD19-depleted allogeneic hematopoietic cell transplantation in children was quantitatively tracked in the study by means of TCR repertoire profiling. The paper as a whole reports these results and caveats: Over subsequent months, a decline in hyperexpanded clone frequencies was noted, and after one year, T-cell counts and TCRbeta diversity were mostly ascribed to newly produced T cells. In some patients, high TCRbeta diversity at day 60 was attributed to recipient T cells and intrathymic progenitors that had survived conditioning. The apparently early recovery of alphabetaT-cell counts about two months after transplant reportedly depended on only several hundred rapidly expanded clones that came from non-depleted graft cells.

As concerns this clonotype: What antigen it recognizes has not been identified. Base qualities are not provided; no much larger clone lies one nucleotide away.

V trim: 1 base; J trim: 2 bases; unmatched bases: 8. From its cysteine to its phenylalanine, the CDR3 spans 16 amino acids. Only CDR3 DNA remains: 48 bases, in frame from the first base. CDR1 LNHNV and CDR2 YYDKDF were looked up in the germline V gene (reference sequence). The protocol used for the library was PCR. Reads for this sample came from an Illumina HiSeq 2500. TCR libraries were prepared with molecular barcoding, using unique molecular identifiers to normalize TCRbeta repertoire quantification. Using fastp at Q25 and MiXCR, TCRdb reprocessed the public reads and kept productive beta chains. Every entry covers one CDR3 protein and lists the most common genes and DNA from its rows. The table for this sample lists roughly 790,000 distinct CDR3 sequences; roughly 15% of them were counted only once. Around 4.5% of the sample lies in the top ten. The sample's treatment or condition label is to be understood as: allogeneic hematopoietic cell transplantation with graft depleted of TCRalphabeta T cells and CD19 B cells. The transplant recipients were children given TCRalphabeta/CD19-depleted allogeneic hematopoietic cell grafts.

The clonotype originates from a male patient between 10 and 17 years old who had a stem cell transplant for acute lymphoblastic leukemia, so the T cells may come from the graft donor. The sample in question was PBMCs, mostly from graft donor cells, obtained 360 days after TCRalphabeta/CD19-depleted stem cell transplant. The chain uses TRBV15 and TRBJ2-7, with 7 middle bases fitting TRBD2. Read as DNA, the sequence is TGTGCCACCAGCAGAGTTCCCAGCGGGATCCCCTACGAGCAGTACTTC. Its protein product is CATSRVPSGIPYEQYF.